The rows below give T cell receptor beta chains drawn from one sample of a study of blood T cell repertoires in COVID-19. The protocol was immunoSEQ multiplex PCR, while the TCRdb copy is restricted to in-frame clones and leaves out a portion. Of tens of thousands of clones listed, about nine tenths are singletons. Specimen: peripheral blood. The receptors stem from a human donor in a cohort sampled during active COVID-19. The CDR3 runs from the conserved cysteine through the conserved F or W. Fields, in order: D gene, clone size, CDR3 length, J gene, V gene, CDR3 DNA, CDR3 protein. The D gene is left open where the match is weak. The size entry is marked missing in some rows and otherwise reads once, few, many or a size class.

d_gene: .
abundance: .
len: 14
j_gene: TRBJ2-5
v_gene: TRBV2
CDR3nt: TGTGCCAGCCGGGCGGGCCTTAGCCAAGAGACCCAGTACTTC
CDR3aa: CASRAGLSQETQYF

d_gene: .
abundance: once
len: 17
j_gene: TRBJ2-5
v_gene: TRBV4-1
CDR3nt: TGCGCCAGCAGCCAACCCCCACTCCCCGGGAGACTAGAGACCCAGTACTTC
CDR3aa: CASSQPPLPGRLETQYF

d_gene: .
abundance: .
len: 11
j_gene: TRBJ2-5
v_gene: TRBV19
CDR3nt: TGTGCCACCGAGATCCAAGAGACCCAGTACTTC
CDR3aa: CATEIQETQYF

d_gene: TRBD2
abundance: .
len: 17
j_gene: TRBJ2-2
v_gene: TRBV13
CDR3nt: TGTGCCAGCAGCTTAGCAGGGACTAGCCTCGGGAACGGGGAGCTGTTTTTT
CDR3aa: CASSLAGTSLGNGELFF

d_gene: .
abundance: .
len: 14
j_gene: TRBJ2-7
v_gene: TRBV3-1/TRBV3-2
CDR3nt: TGTGCCAGCAGCCCGGGGGTATACCAACACGAGCAGTACTTC
CDR3aa: CASSPGVYQHEQYF

d_gene: .
abundance: .
len: 13
j_gene: TRBJ2-7
v_gene: TRBV6-5
CDR3nt: TGTGCCAGCAGTCCCCGGGGGACCTACGAGCAGTACTTC
CDR3aa: CASSPRGTYEQYF

d_gene: TRBD2
abundance: .
len: 14
j_gene: TRBJ2-1
v_gene: TRBV6-5
CDR3nt: TGTGCCAGCCATTTAAGCGGGGCCTACAATGAGCAGTTCTTC
CDR3aa: CASHLSGAYNEQFF

d_gene: .
abundance: .
len: 14
j_gene: TRBJ1-5
v_gene: TRBV10-3
CDR3nt: TGTGCCATCAGTGAGTCGATCGGGAATCAGCCCCAGCATTTT
CDR3aa: CAISESIGNQPQHF

d_gene: TRBD2
abundance: .
len: 15
j_gene: TRBJ2-7
v_gene: TRBV27
CDR3nt: TGTGCCAGCAGGTCAACTAGCGGGGGGTCCTACGAGCAGTACTTC
CDR3aa: CASRSTSGGSYEQYF

d_gene: TRBD2
abundance: few
len: 15
j_gene: TRBJ2-7
v_gene: TRBV2
CDR3nt: TGTGCCAGCAGGGACCTAGCGGGAGGGACCTACGAGCAGTACTTC
CDR3aa: CASRDLAGGTYEQYF

d_gene: .
abundance: .
len: 15
j_gene: TRBJ2-2
v_gene: TRBV28
CDR3nt: TGTGCCAGCAGTTCGCCTAGTGTACAGGGCGGGGAGCTGTTTTTT
CDR3aa: CASSSPSVQGGELFF

d_gene: .
abundance: few
len: 15
j_gene: TRBJ2-2
v_gene: TRBV2
CDR3nt: TGTGCCAGCAGTGAAGGGGGAGCGTACACCGGGGAGCTGTTTTTT
CDR3aa: CASSEGGAYTGELFF

d_gene: TRBD2
abundance: .
len: 15
j_gene: TRBJ2-1
v_gene: TRBV10-1
CDR3nt: TGCGCCAGCAGTGAGGGAGTAGCGGGGCACAATGAGCAGTTCTTC
CDR3aa: CASSEGVAGHNEQFF

d_gene: .
abundance: .
len: 14
j_gene: TRBJ2-4
v_gene: TRBV18
CDR3nt: TGTGCCAGCTCACCATCCGGGGAGGAAAACATTCAGTACTTC
CDR3aa: CASSPSGEENIQYF

d_gene: TRBD1
abundance: .
len: 15
j_gene: TRBJ2-7
v_gene: TRBV11-2
CDR3nt: TGTGCCAGCAGCCCACGACAGGGGTCGGCCTACGAGCAGTACTTC
CDR3aa: CASSPRQGSAYEQYF

d_gene: TRBD2
abundance: .
len: 15
j_gene: TRBJ2-5
v_gene: TRBV5-5
CDR3nt: TGTGCCAGCAGCTTCCTGACTAGCGGCCAAGAGACCCAGTACTTC
CDR3aa: CASSFLTSGQETQYF

d_gene: TRBD2
abundance: .
len: 17
j_gene: TRBJ2-1
v_gene: TRBV14
CDR3nt: TGTGCCAGCAGCCCCAGACTAGCGGGAGGCTATTACAATGAGCAGTTCTTC
CDR3aa: CASSPRLAGGYYNEQFF

d_gene: TRBD1
abundance: few
len: 15
j_gene: TRBJ2-5
v_gene: TRBV6-1
CDR3nt: TGTGCCAGCAGTGACCGACAGGGGGTGGGAGAGACCCAGTACTTC
CDR3aa: CASSDRQGVGETQYF

d_gene: TRBD1
abundance: .
len: 17
j_gene: TRBJ1-4
v_gene: TRBV5-8
CDR3nt: TGTGCCAGCAGCTTGGAAGGGATGGGACAGCCTAATGAAAAACTGTTTTTT
CDR3aa: CASSLEGMGQPNEKLFF

d_gene: .
abundance: .
len: 15
j_gene: TRBJ2-7
v_gene: TRBV6-4
CDR3nt: TGTGCCAGCAGTTTCCTTCTCTACAGACACTACGAGCAGTACTTC
CDR3aa: CASSFLLYRHYEQYF

d_gene: .
abundance: .
len: 14
j_gene: TRBJ1-1
v_gene: TRBV7-9
CDR3nt: TGTGCCAGCAGCTTGGGCCAGGGGAACACTGAAGCTTTCTTT
CDR3aa: CASSLGQGNTEAFF

d_gene: TRBD1
abundance: .
len: 17
j_gene: TRBJ1-1
v_gene: TRBV28
CDR3nt: TGTGCCAGCAGTTCAACCGGGACAGTATACTTGAACACTGAAGCTTTCTTT
CDR3aa: CASSSTGTVYLNTEAFF

d_gene: .
abundance: .
len: 16
j_gene: TRBJ2-1
v_gene: TRBV6-1
CDR3nt: TGTGCCAGCAGTGGGGGAGGGACACCCGCAGGGAATGAGCAGTTCTTC
CDR3aa: CASSGGGTPAGNEQFF

d_gene: .
abundance: .
len: 14
j_gene: TRBJ1-4
v_gene: TRBV18
CDR3nt: TGTGCCAGCTCACCCCGACAGACTAATGAAAAACTGTTTTTT
CDR3aa: CASSPRQTNEKLFF

d_gene: .
abundance: .
len: 16
j_gene: TRBJ1-6
v_gene: TRBV2
CDR3nt: TGTGCCAGCAGTTTAGAGGCGGGCCTGGCGGGTTCACCCCTCCACTTT
CDR3aa: CASSLEAGLAGSPLHF

d_gene: .
abundance: few
len: 13
j_gene: TRBJ1-2
v_gene: TRBV11-2
CDR3nt: TGTGCCAGCAGCTCCCAGGGTCCCGTGGGCTACACCTTC
CDR3aa: CASSSQGPVGYTF

d_gene: TRBD2
abundance: few
len: 16
j_gene: TRBJ2-2
v_gene: TRBV18
CDR3nt: TGTGCCAGCTCACCGACAGCGGGAGTCCTAGTCGGGGAGCTGTTTTTT
CDR3aa: CASSPTAGVLVGELFF

d_gene: TRBD1
abundance: .
len: 16
j_gene: TRBJ2-7
v_gene: TRBV25-1
CDR3nt: TGTGCCAGCAGTCGATCTCGACAGGGGGCGCCGGGGGAGCAGTACTTC
CDR3aa: CASSRSRQGAPGEQYF

d_gene: TRBD2
abundance: .
len: 15
j_gene: TRBJ2-1
v_gene: TRBV19
CDR3nt: TGTGCCAGTACCCAAGGGACTAGCGGTCAGACCCAGCAGTTCTTC
CDR3aa: CASTQGTSGQTQQFF

d_gene: .
abundance: .
len: 15
j_gene: TRBJ2-2
v_gene: TRBV10-3
CDR3nt: TGTGCCATCAGTGAAGGCCAGGCAAACACCGGGGAGCTGTTTTTT
CDR3aa: CAISEGQANTGELFF

d_gene: TRBD1
abundance: .
len: 17
j_gene: TRBJ1-6
v_gene: TRBV28
CDR3nt: TGTGCCACGGGACCGGGACAGGGGGCGACGTTTGGATCACCCCTCCACTTT
CDR3aa: CATGPGQGATFGSPLHF

d_gene: .
abundance: .
len: 13
j_gene: TRBJ2-6
v_gene: TRBV30
CDR3nt: TGTGCCCACGGACTGTCTGGGGCCAACGTCCTGACTTTC
CDR3aa: CAHGLSGANVLTF

d_gene: .
abundance: once
len: 14
j_gene: TRBJ1-2
v_gene: TRBV6-6
CDR3nt: TGTGCCAGCAGTCGATCCGGGACTGGGAGTGACTACACCTTC
CDR3aa: CASSRSGTGSDYTF

d_gene: .
abundance: .
len: 17
j_gene: TRBJ2-1
v_gene: TRBV4-1
CDR3nt: TGCGCCAGCAGCCAAGATGATAGACTAGTCGGATTGAATGAGCAGTTCTTC
CDR3aa: CASSQDDRLVGLNEQFF

d_gene: .
abundance: .
len: 17
j_gene: TRBJ2-2
v_gene: TRBV5-1
CDR3nt: TGCGCCAGCAGCTTAAGGTGGTCAGGGGAGTCGCCCGGGGAGCTGTTTTTT
CDR3aa: CASSLRWSGESPGELFF

d_gene: TRBD1
abundance: .
len: 14
j_gene: TRBJ2-5
v_gene: TRBV29-1
CDR3nt: TGCAGCGTTGATGTAAGGGGGCTAAAGAGGACCCAGTACTTC
CDR3aa: CSVDVRGLKRTQYF

d_gene: .
abundance: .
len: 16
j_gene: TRBJ1-5
v_gene: TRBV15
CDR3nt: TGTGCCACCTTCCTTAGAGGGCAGTCGATCAATCAGCCCCAGCATTTT
CDR3aa: CATFLRGQSINQPQHF

d_gene: .
abundance: .
len: 16
j_gene: TRBJ2-6
v_gene: TRBV7-2
CDR3nt: TGTGCCAGCAGTCCTCGGCGGACTCTGGGAGCCAACGTCCTGACTTTC
CDR3aa: CASSPRRTLGANVLTF

d_gene: .
abundance: .
len: 14
j_gene: TRBJ2-5
v_gene: TRBV18
CDR3nt: TGTGCCAGCCCACCACTGGAGGTCCAAGAGACCCAGTACTTC
CDR3aa: CASPPLEVQETQYF

d_gene: .
abundance: .
len: 15
j_gene: TRBJ2-3
v_gene: TRBV9
CDR3nt: TGTGCCAGCAGCGTAGGAGGGTCATACACAGATACGCAGTATTTT
CDR3aa: CASSVGGSYTDTQYF

d_gene: .
abundance: .
len: 12
j_gene: TRBJ2-5
v_gene: TRBV5-4
CDR3nt: TGTGCCAGCAGGGACTTAGAAGAGACCCAGTACTTC
CDR3aa: CASRDLEETQYF